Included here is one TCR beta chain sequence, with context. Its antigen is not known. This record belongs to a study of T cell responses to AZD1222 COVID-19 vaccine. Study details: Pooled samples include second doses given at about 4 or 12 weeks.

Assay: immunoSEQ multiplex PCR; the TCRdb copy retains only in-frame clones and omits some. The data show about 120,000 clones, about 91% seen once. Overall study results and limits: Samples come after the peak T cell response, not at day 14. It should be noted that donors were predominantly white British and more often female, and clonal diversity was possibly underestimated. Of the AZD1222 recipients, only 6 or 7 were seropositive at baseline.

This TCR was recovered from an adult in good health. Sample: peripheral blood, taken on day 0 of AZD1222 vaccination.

CDR3 sequence: CASSTPAAGGLRRKLFF. The CDR3 DNA is TGTGCCAGTAGTACCCCCGCGGCGGGGGGCCTTCGCAGAAAACTGTTTTTT. The V call is TRBV19, the J call TRBJ1-4; possible D gene TRBD1, 6 bases. V dropped 4 bases and J dropped 10 bases, with 25 bases sitting between them. The CDR3 has 17 amino acids. Germline V gives CDR1 LNHDA, CDR2 SQIVND (reference sequence).